This T cell receptor (beta chain) is drawn from a study of T cells in Graves' hyperthyroidism and ophthalmopathy. The CDR3 covers 15 residues. From germline, CDR1 is LNHNV and CDR2 YYDKDF (reference sequence). Trimming took off 5 bases at V and 0 bases at J, with 13 bases between the two ends. TCR beta CDR3 region amplification was performed from RNA transcripts. The HTBI primer set served for first-round RT-PCR of the TCR CDR3. From the multiplex PCR reads, TCRdb called clonotypes with MiXCR, one entry per CDR3 protein. The table records some 340,000 distinct CDR3 sequences, around 15% of them present only once. This clonotype was detected ten times or more.

The chain employs TRBV15 and TRBJ1-1; possible D gene TRBD1, 5 bases. This receptor was taken from a woman in her thirties or forties with Graves' ophthalmopathy. Sequenced input: blood. CDR3 loop: CATSGGGFMNTEAFF. In DNA, the CDR3 is TGTGCCACCAGCGGGGGAGGGTTCATGAACACTGAAGCTTTCTTT. The whole variable domain, remainder taken from reference TRBV15 and TRBJ1-1, is DAMVIQNPRYQVTQFGKPVTLSCSQTLNHNVMYWYQQKSSQAPKLLFHYYDKDFNNEADTPDNFQSRRPNTSFCFLDIRSPGLGDTAMYLCATSGGGFMNTEAFFGQGTRLTVV.